The 15 T cell receptor beta chains in this list originate from one sample, sequenced in a study of radiation and T cells in renal cell carcinoma (dated by TCRdb to the early 2020s). This sample's time point label indicates: baseline pretreatment blood. What the treatment or condition label conveys for this sample: 15 Gy SBRT to primary tumor, nephrectomy 4 weeks later. Library creation used the immunoSEQ multiplex PCR assay. TCRdb limited this immuneACCESS table to in-frame rearrangements with V and J called. A share of clones is missing; checked studies link under half to unresolved V genes, and the rest is unexplained. Recorded for this sample are about 88,000 clones; 86% of them occurred a single time. Of the sample, approximately 8.1% is held by the ten largest clones. The specimen comprised blood, sampled from a patient whose treatment included radiotherapy and nephrectomy. The receptor source for this set is a middle-aged man with renal cell carcinoma.

V usage is TRBV5-1 and J usage is TRBJ2-7; TRBD1 agrees at 7 bases. Germline assignment: CDR1 SGHRS and CDR2 YFSETQ. The length of the CDR3 is 13 residues. V shed 0 bases, J shed 5 bases, and the junction held 2 bases outside the gene matches. The CDR3 loop reads CASSLGQGNEQYF. Here the CDR3 DNA reads TGCGCCAGCAGCTTGGGACAGGGCAACGAGCAGTACTTC. Combining the CDR3 with reference TRBV5-1 and TRBJ2-7 gives the whole variable domain KAGVTQTPRYLIKTRGQQVTLSCSPISGHRSVSWYQQTPGQGLQFLFEYFSETQRNKGNFPGRFSGRQFSNSRSEMNVSTLELGDSALYLCASSLGQGNEQYFGPGTRLTVT.

This chain connects TRBV23-1 to TRBJ2-1; 9 nucleotides align to TRBD1. TRBV23-1 is identified as an open reading frame with a role that is uncertain. The CDR3 runs 18 residues. The J segment lost 2 bases and the V segment lost 0 bases, leaving 8 bases of the junction unmatched. The CDR3 region is CASSQSLTGGLTYNEQFF. The CDR3 DNA is TGCGCCAGCAGTCAATCCCTGACAGGGGGTCTGACCTACAATGAGCAGTTCTTC.

J is TRBJ2-7 and V is TRBV4-1, with D possibly being TRBD1 (5 bases). The CDR3 sequence is 14 residues long. Germline V gene data show CDR1 as MGHRA and CDR2 as YSYEKL. V lost 4 bases and J 2 bases, leaving 12 bases between the germline ends. The CDR3 nucleotides are TGCGCCAGCAGCCCCCAAGACAGACCCTACGAGCAGTACTTC. It is translated as CASSPQDRPYEQYF.

The chain has TRBV2 and TRBJ1-2; TRBD1 matches 9 bases. The trim removed 7 bases at V and 5 bases at J, leaving 14 bases unmatched. CDR3 length: 16 amino acids. Germline-derived CDR1 and CDR2 are SNHLY and FYNNEI. The CDR3 DNA is TGTGCCAGCAACACTTTTAGGACAGGGGAAGATTATGGCTACACCTTC. Translating it yields CASNTFRTGEDYGYTF.

V usage is TRBV9 and J usage is TRBJ1-4; 7 nucleotides agree with TRBD1. CDR1 is SGDLS and CDR2 is YYNGEE in the germline V gene. Unmatched junction bases numbered 4, after V lost 0 bases and J lost 8 bases. The CDR3 covers 14 residues. Here the CDR3 reads CASSVGAGGEKLFF. CDR3 nucleotides: TGTGCCAGCAGCGTAGGGGCAGGGGGAGAAAAACTGTTTTTT.

This clone was seen a handful of times. Other DNA sequences from this sample encode an identical CDR3 as well. The chain joins TRBV6-5 to TRBJ1-2; TRBD1 matches at 9 bases. CDR3 length: 14 amino acids. Germline values: CDR1 MNHEY, CDR2 SVGAGI. The junction had 6 bases not matched to a gene; V was cut back by 6 bases and J by 4 bases. The chain's CDR3 is CASRQTGGGYGYTF. CDR3 bases: TGTGCCAGCAGGCAGACAGGGGGAGGCTATGGCTACACCTTC.

The chain has TRBV9 and TRBJ2-1; the D gene is possibly TRBD1 (5 bases). Germline lookup yields CDR1 SGDLS and CDR2 YYNGEE. The V end was cut by 0 bases, the J end by 7 bases, with 11 bases between. This CDR3 has 14 amino acids. The chain's CDR3 is CASSVGGLWNEQFF. The CDR3 coding sequence is TGTGCCAGCAGCGTAGGGGGCCTGTGGAATGAGCAGTTCTTC.

The CDR3 here is CASSLVSDEQFF. The CDR3 region has the DNA TGTGCCAGCAGCTTAGTTTCAGATGAGCAGTTCTTC. V usage is TRBV7-6 and J usage is TRBJ2-1; D is unresolved. Germline V gene sequence: CDR1 SGHVS, CDR2 FNYEAQ. V gave up 1 base and J gave up 8 bases, with 6 bases separating them. The CDR3 contains 12 residues.

The genes are TRBV19 and TRBJ1-1; 7 positions match TRBD1. The CDR3 is 14 residues long. V dropped 3 bases and J dropped 0; count of bases not matched to a gene: 1. The germline V gene has CDR1 LNHDA and CDR2 SQIVND (reference sequence). CDR3 protein: CASSIQGVNTEAFF. The CDR3 DNA reads TGTGCCAGTAGTATTCAGGGGGTGAACACTGAAGCTTTCTTT.

The chain joins TRBV5-6 to TRBJ2-1, with 9 positions matching TRBD1. The CDR3 sequence is 15 residues long. J lost 6 bases, V lost 0 bases, and 4 bases had no gene match. Germline V gives CDR1 SGHDT, CDR2 YYEEEE. CDR3 sequence (DNA): TGTGCCAGCAGCTTGGAGGGACAGGGTTCCAATGAGCAGTTCTTC. This translates into CASSLEGQGSNEQFF.

The chain joins TRBV2 to TRBJ1-4, with D tentatively TRBD1 (5 bases). The CDR3 covers 15 residues. Germline V gene sequence: CDR1 SNHLY, CDR2 FYNNEI. Trimming left V 5 bases short and J 3 bases short, with 13 bases between. CDR3 residues: CASSILGVANEKLFF. The CDR3 region has the DNA TGTGCCAGCAGTATACTGGGGGTGGCTAATGAAAAACTGTTTTTT. The entire variable domain, with the rest obtained from reference TRBV2 and TRBJ1-4, is as follows: EPEVTQTPSHQVTQMGQEVILRCVPISNHLYFYWYRQILGQKVEFLVSFYNNEISEKSEIFDDQFSVERPDGSNFTLKIRSTKLEDSAMYFCASSILGVANEKLFFGSGTQLSVL.

The V and J genes are TRBV7-9 and TRBJ1-1; tentatively, D is TRBD1 (5 bases). Germline values: CDR1 SEHNR, CDR2 FQNEAQ (reference sequence). There are 14 residues in the CDR3. V was cut by 2 bases and J by 3 bases, with 10 bases left in between. The CDR3 region is CASSLLSRDTEAFF. The CDR3 DNA is TGTGCCAGCAGCTTACTTTCCAGGGACACTGAAGCTTTCTTT.

The rearrangement links TRBV19 to TRBJ1-5; 7 nucleotides line up with TRBD1. The germline CDR1 and CDR2 sequences are LNHDA and SQIVND (reference sequence). CDR3 length: 15 residues. Trimming took 4 bases from V and 4 from J; bases not matched to a gene: 7. The CDR3 loop reads CASSTRDSTNQPQHF. DNA for the CDR3: TGTGCCAGTAGTACCCGGGACAGCACTAATCAGCCCCAGCATTTT.

The chain employs TRBV11-2 and TRBJ2-3; 8 bases line up with TRBD2. There are 14 residues in the CDR3. CDR1 and CDR2 from the germline V gene are SGHAT and FQNNGV. The junction had 5 bases not matched to a gene; V was cut back by 7 bases and J by 2 bases. The CDR3 DNA follows: TGTGCCAGCATTGGTAGCGGGATCACAGATACGCAGTATTTT. It yields the protein CASIGSGITDTQYF.

The chain's CDR3 is CASRPQGVLGTQYF. CDR3 nucleotide sequence: TGTGCCAGCAGGCCGCAGGGGGTATTGGGGACGCAGTATTTT. The chain uses TRBV6-6 and TRBJ2-3; 7 bases are a match to TRBD1. Per the germline V gene, CDR1 is MNHNY and CDR2 is SVGAGI (reference sequence). This CDR3 has 14 residues. V lost 6 bases, J lost 9 bases, and 12 bases stayed unmatched.